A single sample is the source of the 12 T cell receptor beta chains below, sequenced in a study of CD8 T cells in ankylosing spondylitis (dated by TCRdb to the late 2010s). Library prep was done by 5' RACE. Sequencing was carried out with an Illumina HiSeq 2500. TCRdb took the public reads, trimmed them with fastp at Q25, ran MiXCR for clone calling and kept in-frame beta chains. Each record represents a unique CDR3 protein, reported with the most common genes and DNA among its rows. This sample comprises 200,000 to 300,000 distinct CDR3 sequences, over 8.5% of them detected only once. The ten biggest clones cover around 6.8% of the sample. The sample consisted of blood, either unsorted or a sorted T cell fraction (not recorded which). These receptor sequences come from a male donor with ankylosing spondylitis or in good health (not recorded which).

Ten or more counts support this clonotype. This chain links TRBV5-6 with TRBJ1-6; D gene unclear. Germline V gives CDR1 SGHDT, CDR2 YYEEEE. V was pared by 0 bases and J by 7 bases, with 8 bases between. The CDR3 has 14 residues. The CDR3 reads CASSLGGWNSPLHF. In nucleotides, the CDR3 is TGTGCCAGCAGCTTGGGGGGTTGGAATTCACCCCTCCACTTT.

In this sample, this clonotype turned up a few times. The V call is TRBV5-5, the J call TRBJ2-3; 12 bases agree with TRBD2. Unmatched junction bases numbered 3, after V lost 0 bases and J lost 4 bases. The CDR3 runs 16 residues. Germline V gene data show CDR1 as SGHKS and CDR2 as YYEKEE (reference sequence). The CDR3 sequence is CASSLVASGRADTQYF. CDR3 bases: TGTGCCAGCAGCTTGGTCGCTAGCGGGAGGGCAGATACGCAGTATTTT.

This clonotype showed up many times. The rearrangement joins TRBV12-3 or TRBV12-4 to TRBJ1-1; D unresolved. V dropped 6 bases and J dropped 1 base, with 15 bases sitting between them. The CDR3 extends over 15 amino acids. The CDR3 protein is CASSPESSRNTEAFF. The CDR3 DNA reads TGTGCCAGCAGCCCTGAATCCAGTAGGAACACTGAAGCTTTCTTT.

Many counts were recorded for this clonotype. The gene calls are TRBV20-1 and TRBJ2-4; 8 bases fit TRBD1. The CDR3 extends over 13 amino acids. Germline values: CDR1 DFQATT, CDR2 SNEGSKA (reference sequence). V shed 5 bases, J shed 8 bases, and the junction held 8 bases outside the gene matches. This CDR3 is CSAGGRGHDIQYF. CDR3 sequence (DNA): TGCAGTGCTGGAGGCAGGGGGCATGACATTCAGTACTTC.

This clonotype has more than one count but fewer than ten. In nucleotides, the CDR3 is TGTGCCAGCACCGCACAGGGACGGGGAAACTATGGCTACACCTTC. Encoded protein: CASTAQGRGNYGYTF. The chain carries TRBV5-6 and TRBJ1-2; tentatively, D is TRBD1 (6 bases). CDR1 and CDR2 from the germline V gene are SGHDT and YYEEEE. Trimming took off 6 bases at V and 2 bases at J, with 17 bases between the two ends. CDR3 length: 15 amino acids.

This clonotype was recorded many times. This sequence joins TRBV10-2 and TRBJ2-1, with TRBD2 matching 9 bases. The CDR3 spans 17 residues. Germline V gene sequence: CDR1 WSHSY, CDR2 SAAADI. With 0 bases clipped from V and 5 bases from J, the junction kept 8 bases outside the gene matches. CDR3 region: CASSESIAGGPHNEQFF. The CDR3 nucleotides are TGCGCCAGCAGTGAGTCGATTGCGGGAGGGCCCCACAATGAGCAGTTCTTC.

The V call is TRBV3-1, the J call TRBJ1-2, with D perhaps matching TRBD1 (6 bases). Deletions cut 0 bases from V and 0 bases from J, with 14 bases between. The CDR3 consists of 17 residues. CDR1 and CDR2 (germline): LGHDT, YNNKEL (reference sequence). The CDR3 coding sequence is TGTGCCAGCAGCCAAGAAGGGACATTTCGGGCTAACTATGGCTACACCTTC. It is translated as CASSQEGTFRANYGYTF.

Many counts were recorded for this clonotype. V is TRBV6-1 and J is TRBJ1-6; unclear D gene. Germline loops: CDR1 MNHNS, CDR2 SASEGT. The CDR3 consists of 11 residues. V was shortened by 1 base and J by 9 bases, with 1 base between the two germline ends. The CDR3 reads CASSEGSPLHF. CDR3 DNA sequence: TGTGCCAGCAGTGAAGGTTCACCCCTCCACTTT.

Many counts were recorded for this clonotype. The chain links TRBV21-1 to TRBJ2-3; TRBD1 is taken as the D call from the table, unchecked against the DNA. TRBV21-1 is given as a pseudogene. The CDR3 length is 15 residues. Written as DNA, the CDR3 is TGTGCCAGCAGCACCGAACCGGGGGGGACAGATACGCAGTATTTT. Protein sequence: CASSTEPGGTDTQYF.

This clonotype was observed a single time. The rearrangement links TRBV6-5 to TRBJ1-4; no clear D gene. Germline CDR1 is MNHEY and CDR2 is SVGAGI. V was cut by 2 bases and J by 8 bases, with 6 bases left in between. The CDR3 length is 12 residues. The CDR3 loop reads CASSYEGEKLFF. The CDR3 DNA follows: TGTGCCAGCAGTTACGAGGGAGAAAAACTGTTTTTT.

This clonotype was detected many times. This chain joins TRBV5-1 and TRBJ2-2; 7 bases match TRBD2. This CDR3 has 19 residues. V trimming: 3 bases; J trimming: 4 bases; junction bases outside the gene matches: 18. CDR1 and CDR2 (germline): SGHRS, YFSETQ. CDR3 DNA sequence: TGCGCCAGCAGCTCCCCGGCGACTAGCCCCAGGCTCGGCACCGGGGAGCTGTTTTTT. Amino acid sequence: CASSSPATSPRLGTGELFF.

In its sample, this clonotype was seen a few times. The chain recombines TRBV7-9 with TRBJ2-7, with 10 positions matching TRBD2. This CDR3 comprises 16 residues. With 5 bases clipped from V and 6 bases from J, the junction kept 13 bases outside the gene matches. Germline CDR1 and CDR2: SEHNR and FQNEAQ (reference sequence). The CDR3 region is CASSPSAASGRFEQYF. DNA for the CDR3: TGTGCCAGCAGCCCATCGGCGGCTAGCGGGAGATTCGAGCAGTACTTC.